This TCR beta chain was retrieved from a study of blood T cell repertoires in COVID-19. The overall study: Collection of acute and convalescent COVID-19 samples took place in the United States, Italy and Spain. T cells, B-cell-depleted T cells, or PBMCs supplied cDNA or gDNA.

Methods used by the authors: Scientists estimated how many nucleated cells there were by amplifying reference gene primers. The method was immunoSEQ multiplex PCR; TCRdb's version includes in-frame clones alone and lacks a portion of them. That table furnishes V, J and clone size, whereas the DNA furnished D and trimming. The sample has 75,000 or so clones, roughly 83% seen once. The sample holds one count of this clone. V lost 5 bases, J lost 0 bases, and 2 bases stayed unmatched. The germline V gene has CDR1 SNHLY and CDR2 FYNNEI. The CDR3 runs 15 residues. This TCR came from a woman older than 75 with acute or convalescent COVID-19. The chain recombines TRBV2 with TRBJ2-3; 10 nucleotides agree with TRBD1. The sequencing sample was made of peripheral blood. The CDR3 protein is CASSRQGASTDTQYF. CDR3 nucleotides: TGTGCCAGCAGTCGACAGGGGGCGAGCACAGATACGCAGTATTTT.